The next 11 T cell receptor beta chains were all read from a single sample in a study of cytomegalovirus exposure and HLA in healthy donors. The PCR was carried out with 60 Vbeta primers and 13 Jbeta primers. The data were produced by immunoSEQ multiplex PCR, yet TCRdb's version contains in-frame clones alone and is incomplete. This sample has some 200,000 clones, with roughly 85% found just once. The sample consisted of PBMCs. All receptors come from a woman between 18 and 30 years old in good health and CMV-seronegative.

This clone was recorded once. V and J are TRBV19 and TRBJ2-5; D not certain. V was cut by 3 bases and J by 7 bases, with 12 bases left in between. Germline lookup yields CDR1 LNHDA and CDR2 SQIVND (reference sequence). This CDR3 is built from 13 residues. CDR3 loop: CASSMESYGTQYF. As DNA, the CDR3 is TGTGCCAGTAGTATGGAGTCTTATGGGACCCAGTACTTC.

J is TRBJ2-6 and V is TRBV5-1; TRBD2 might be the D (5 bases). With 0 bases removed from V and 4 bases from J, the gap between germline ends came to 17 bases. Germline values: CDR1 SGHRS, CDR2 YFSETQ. The CDR3 is made up of 18 amino acids. The CDR3 nucleotides are TGCGCCAGCAGCTTGGAAGGGTTGTCAGCGGTCGGGGCCAACGTCCTGACTTTC. It translates to CASSLEGLSAVGANVLTF.

This chain joins TRBV10-2 and TRBJ2-3; perhaps TRBD2 as D (5 bases). The CDR3 contains 16 residues. V was clipped by 3 bases and J by 0 bases, with 13 bases between them. Germline lookup yields CDR1 WSHSY and CDR2 SAAADI. CDR3 in amino acids: CASSDFRESSTDTQYF. CDR3 nucleotide sequence: TGCGCCAGCAGTGATTTCCGGGAATCTAGCACAGATACGCAGTATTTT.

Details on this clone: At one end the junction does not follow the germline gene, possibly because of a read error. The chain couples TRBV7-9 to TRBJ2-7; 7 bases are a match to TRBD1. The germline gives CDR1 SEHNR, CDR2 FQNEAQ (reference sequence). This CDR3 comprises 15 residues. CDR3: CASSIRDSSSSEQYF. Here the CDR3 DNA reads TGTGCCAGCAGCATCCGGGACAGTTCTTCCTCCGAGCAGTACTTC.

This clone has just one count. This chain joins TRBV28 and TRBJ1-2; possible D gene TRBD1, 5 bases. Trimming pared 3 bases from V and 4 bases from J, leaving 9 bases between. Germline V gene sequence: CDR1 MDHEN, CDR2 SYDVKM. This CDR3 contains 13 residues. In nucleotides, the CDR3 is TGTGCCAGCAGTTTGAAGGGGTCCTATGGCTACACCTTC. Translation: CASSLKGSYGYTF.

The V gene is TRBV6-5, the J gene TRBJ2-2; D call uncertain. CDR1 and CDR2 (germline): MNHEY, SVGAGI. This CDR3 contains 14 residues. Trimming removed 2 bases at V and 1 base at J, with 5 bases between. DNA for the CDR3: TGTGCCAGCAGTTACCTTCTGAACACCGGGGAGCTGTTTTTT. It codes for CASSYLLNTGELFF.

The chain links TRBV5-4 to TRBJ1-5; D call uncertain. Trimming pared 1 base from V and 6 bases from J, leaving 5 bases between. The V gene's germline CDR1 is SGHNT and CDR2 YYREEE (reference sequence). The CDR3 is 12 residues long. Written as DNA, the CDR3 is TGTGCCAGCAGCTTGCCGGGTCAGCCCCAGCATTTT. It encodes CASSLPGQPQHF. Full variable domain (remainder filled in from reference TRBV5-4 and TRBJ1-5): ETGVTQSPTHLIKTRGQQVTLRCSSQSGHNTVSWYQQALGQGPQFIFQYYREEENGRGNFPPRFSGLQFPNYSSELNVNALELDDSALYLCASSLPGQPQHFGDGTRLSIL.

This clone came up a few times. The V gene is TRBV5-1, the J gene TRBJ1-1; D not resolved. Trimming removed 7 bases from V and 2 bases from J, with 12 bases in between. The CDR3 contains 13 residues. Germline V gene lookup returns CDR1 SGHRS and CDR2 YFSETQ. CDR3 nucleotide sequence: TGCGCCAGCCACTACGCCACTAACACTGAAGCTTTCTTT. Its translation is CASHYATNTEAFF.

The chain has TRBV10-1 and TRBJ1-2; D is unresolved. The V end lost 6 bases, the J end lost 3 bases, and 11 bases lay between the germline ends. CDR1 WNHNN and CDR2 SYGVQD come from the germline V gene (reference sequence). The CDR3 loop spans 13 amino acids. In DNA form, the CDR3 reads TGCGCCAGCAGCGACTTGAGGGACTATGGCTACACCTTC. Amino acids: CASSDLRDYGYTF.

The rearrangement links TRBV7-8 to TRBJ2-7, with D tentatively TRBD2 (7 bases). The CDR3 sequence is 14 residues long. Trimming took off 6 bases at V and 3 bases at J, with 15 bases between the two ends. The germline V gene encodes CDR1 SGHVS and CDR2 FQNEAQ. DNA of the CDR3: TGTGCCAGCAGGCTGACTAGCAGGGGCTACGAGCAGTACTTC. Translating it yields CASRLTSRGYEQYF.

The V call is TRBV2, the J call TRBJ1-3, with D possibly TRBD1 on 5 matching bases. Trimming stripped 10 bases from V and 1 base from J, with 8 bases between. CDR3 length equals 12 residues. Germline V gives CDR1 SNHLY, CDR2 FYNNEI. In DNA, the CDR3 is TGTGCCACCGGGACTTCTGGAAACACCATATATTTT. Translating it yields CATGTSGNTIYF.